Described below is a single T cell receptor beta chain sequence and its context. The target antigen is unknown. The whole isolated RNA underwent reverse transcription, so sequencing captured expressed TCRB transcripts. Profiled with immunoSEQ multiplex PCR; TCRdb holds only in-frame clones, not every one. The table includes roughly 170,000 clones, about 13% detected once. This sample is drawn from a study of beta chain features in type 1 diabetes. As for the study in general: There were 107,917,701 sorted cells examined across all samples. Study-level results: Shorter templates might be favored by PCR, and equally so in patients and in controls. Within each of all four CD4+ subsets, Type 1 diabetes patients had TCRB CDR3s that were moderately but significantly shorter.

After removal of 3 bases from V and 4 bases from J, the junction contained 4 bases not matched to a gene. The CDR3 covers 14 residues. Looked up from germline, CDR1 is SGHTA and CDR2 is FQGTGA. Sequencing was done on a sample of central memory CD4+ T cells from blood. The gene calls are TRBV7-3 and TRBJ1-1; 8 bases map to TRBD1. The receptor was derived from a woman under 30 in good health. CDR3 region: CASSLTGALTEAFF. DNA of the CDR3: TGTGCCAGCAGCTTGACAGGGGCCCTCACTGAAGCTTTCTTT.